The 19 T cell receptor beta chains below all came from one sample that was sequenced in a study of control samples from healthy donors and cancer patients (dated by TCRdb to the early 2020s). Receptors were amplified or captured by the immunoSEQ multiplex PCR assay. TCRdb stores this immuneACCESS table with in-frame sequences only. Part of the clones is absent; in the studies checked, under half of the shortfall reflects unresolved V genes, and no reason is known for the rest. The sample table holds fewer than 200,000 clones, of which 70% to 90% were seen once. The ten largest clones take up around 12% of the sample. Sequencing was carried out using blood. The receptors here all came from a man aged 30 to 45 in good health.

The chain combines TRBV11-1 with TRBJ1-1; D gene uncertain. The ends were cut back, 5 bases at V and 1 base at J, with 11 bases in the middle. CDR1 is SGHAT and CDR2 is FQDESV in the germline V gene (reference sequence). The CDR3 totals 14 residues. CDR3 region: CASSPAHSNTEAFF. CDR3 DNA sequence: TGTGCCAGCAGCCCCGCCCATTCGAACACTGAAGCTTTCTTT.

The chain combines TRBV28 with TRBJ2-7; 10 bases agree with TRBD2. Germline assignment: CDR1 MDHEN and CDR2 SYDVKM. The CDR3 contains 14 residues. V lost 7 bases and J lost 4; bases outside the gene matches: 7. The CDR3 here is CASIPAGGPYEQYF. DNA for the CDR3: TGTGCCAGCATCCCAGCGGGAGGGCCTTACGAGCAGTACTTC.

The J gene is TRBJ2-7, the V gene TRBV5-1; D is possibly TRBD1 (5 bases). The germline V gene encodes CDR1 SGHRS and CDR2 YFSETQ. The CDR3 runs to 14 residues. Trimming pared 0 bases from V and 1 base from J, leaving 8 bases between. CDR3 in DNA: TGCGCCAGCAGCTTGGAAGGGGCTTCCTACGAGCAGTACTTC. It encodes CASSLEGASYEQYF.

This chain links TRBV30 with TRBJ1-2; D unresolved. The germline gives CDR1 GTSNPN, CDR2 SVGIG (reference sequence). Trimming took 0 bases from V and 2 from J, leaving 1 base between them. The CDR3 sequence is 11 residues long. CDR3 sequence reads: CAWSVNYGYTF. In DNA form, the CDR3 reads TGTGCCTGGAGTGTAAACTATGGCTACACCTTC.

The genes are TRBV5-5 and TRBJ2-1, with TRBD2 identical over 13 bases. V lost 2 bases and J lost 8; bases outside the gene matches: 4. Germline V gives CDR1 SGHKS, CDR2 YYEKEE (reference sequence). The CDR3 spans 15 residues. CDR3 nucleotides: TGTGCCAGCAGCTTTACTAGCGGGAGGGCCGATGAGCAGTTCTTC. The encoded protein is CASSFTSGRADEQFF.

The genes are TRBV5-1 and TRBJ2-1; 9 positions agree with TRBD2. Germline CDR1 is SGHRS and CDR2 is YFSETQ. The CDR3 extends over 16 amino acids. Germline trimming cut 0 bases from V and 3 bases from J; bases unmatched to any gene: 4. This CDR3 is CASSLAASGIYNEQFF. CDR3 in DNA: TGCGCCAGCAGCTTGGCCGCTAGCGGGATCTACAATGAGCAGTTCTTC.

The CDR3 nucleotides are TGTGCCAGCAGCTCAGCGGCGACAGTTAACTATGGCTACACCTTC. It is translated as CASSSAATVNYGYTF. This chain connects TRBV7-9 to TRBJ1-2, with D perhaps matching TRBD1 (5 bases). The CDR3 sequence is 15 residues long. Germline V gene sequence: CDR1 SEHNR, CDR2 FQNEAQ (reference sequence). Trimming took off 4 bases at V and 1 base at J, with 13 bases between the two ends.

The chain couples TRBV6-5 to TRBJ1-2, with a weak D call TRBD1 (6 bases). The CDR3 contains 13 residues. The germline V gene encodes CDR1 MNHEY and CDR2 SVGAGI. V gave up 0 bases and J gave up 8 bases, with 10 bases separating them. CDR3 sequence: CASSYSRGSGYTF. CDR3 nucleotide sequence: TGTGCCAGCAGTTACTCTAGGGGGAGCGGCTACACCTTC.

Here the CDR3 reads CASSPGLAASYEQYF. The CDR3, as DNA: TGCGCCAGCAGCCCTGGACTAGCGGCAAGCTACGAGCAGTACTTC. The genes are TRBV5-1 and TRBJ2-7; 10 bases match TRBD2. The junction had 7 bases not matched to a gene; V was cut back by 4 bases and J by 3 bases. CDR3 length equals 15 residues. Germline CDR1 reads SGHRS; CDR2 reads YFSETQ.

This rearrangement joins TRBV2 to TRBJ2-3; 7 positions agree with TRBD1. Per germline, CDR1 SNHLY and CDR2 FYNNEI. With 6 bases clipped from V and 2 bases from J, the junction kept 8 bases outside the gene matches. This CDR3 spans 15 amino acids. The CDR3 DNA reads as TGTGCCAGCAGGCGTGCCGGACAGGCCACAGATACGCAGTATTTT. Translation gives CASRRAGQATDTQYF. The whole variable domain, remainder taken from reference TRBV2 and TRBJ2-3, is EPEVTQTPSHQVTQMGQEVILRCVPISNHLYFYWYRQILGQKVEFLVSFYNNEISEKSEIFDDQFSVERPDGSNFTLKIRSTKLEDSAMYFCASRRAGQATDTQYFGPGTRLTVL.

V and J are TRBV6-5 and TRBJ2-5, with a tentative D call TRBD1 (6 bases). The germline V gene has CDR1 MNHEY and CDR2 SVGAGI. V lost 7 bases to trimming and J lost 7 bases, with 22 bases between them. The CDR3 consists of 15 residues. The CDR3 DNA reads TGTGCCAGCATCCTCCCCGGGACAACGGGAAGGACCCAGTACTTC. It encodes CASILPGTTGRTQYF.

The gene calls are TRBV4-1 and TRBJ2-7; 11 nucleotides align to TRBD2. There are 16 residues in the CDR3. V dropped 1 base and J dropped 5; count of bases not matched to a gene: 7. Germline V CDR1 and CDR2: MGHRA, YSYEKL. This CDR3 reads CASSQGETSGSNEQYF. The CDR3 DNA reads as TGCGCCAGCAGCCAAGGAGAAACTAGCGGGAGTAACGAGCAGTACTTC.

This chain joins TRBV6-2 or TRBV6-3 and TRBJ2-3; tentatively, D is TRBD1 or TRBD2 (5 bases each). V lost 6 bases and J lost 9, with 10 bases in between. Per the germline V gene, CDR1 is MNHEY and CDR2 is SVGEGT. The CDR3 runs to 11 residues. The CDR3: CASSGTLTQYF. The CDR3 DNA sequence: TGTGCCAGCAGCGGGACCCTCACGCAGTATTTT.

In DNA form, the CDR3 reads TGTGCCAGCAGCGCCTACTACACCGGGGAGCTGTTTTTT. Amino acid sequence: CASSAYYTGELFF. The V call is TRBV11-2, the J call TRBJ2-2; D call uncertain. The CDR3 is 13 residues long. CDR1 is SGHAT and CDR2 is FQNNGV in the germline V gene. Trimming took 5 bases from V and 3 from J, leaving 7 bases between them.

This chain uses TRBV7-9 with TRBJ1-3; D perhaps matches TRBD1 (6 bases). CDR3 length: 14 residues. The germline V and J ends were trimmed by 5 bases and 1 base, with 9 bases remaining between them. Germline-derived CDR1 and CDR2 are SEHNR and FQNEAQ (reference sequence). For the CDR3, the DNA is TGTGCCAGCAGCCCGACAGGATCTGGAAACACCATATATTTT. Its translation: CASSPTGSGNTIYF.

V and J are TRBV3-1 (or the pseudogene TRBV3-2) and TRBJ1-3, with no clear D. The CDR3 contains 14 residues. V lost 2 bases and J lost 4, with 9 bases in between. Germline V gene sequence: CDR1 LGHDT, CDR2 YNNKEL (reference sequence). This CDR3 is CASSQRAAGNTIYF. CDR3 DNA sequence: TGTGCCAGCAGCCAAAGGGCAGCCGGAAACACCATATATTTT.

This clone is a singleton in its sample. V usage is TRBV5-6 and J usage is TRBJ2-7, with D maybe TRBD2 (7 bases). The V and J ends lost 3 bases and 5 bases respectively, with 15 bases between them. Germline CDR1 SGHDT, CDR2 YYEEEE. This CDR3 spans 14 amino acids. DNA for the CDR3: TGTGCCAGCAGCTATCGAGGGGGAGGGCACGAGCAGTACTTC. Protein sequence: CASSYRGGGHEQYF.

The genes are TRBV20-1 and TRBJ2-1; 7 bases line up with TRBD2. There are 11 residues in the CDR3. Germline assignment: CDR1 DFQATT and CDR2 SNEGSKA (reference sequence). V shed 8 bases and J 4 bases; nucleotides not matched to a gene: 2. CDR3 nucleotides: TGCAGTCGGACTAGGTACAATGAGCAGTTCTTC. Encoded protein: CSRTRYNEQFF.

The chain recombines TRBV27 with TRBJ2-7, with 9 bases lining up with TRBD1. Unmatched junction bases numbered 6, after V lost 3 bases and J lost 3 bases. This CDR3 spans 15 amino acids. The germline V gene has CDR1 MNHEY and CDR2 SMNVEV (reference sequence). CDR3 sequence reads: CASSFIGTGFYEQYF. CDR3 nucleotides: TGTGCCAGCAGTTTTATTGGGACAGGGTTCTACGAGCAGTACTTC.